One sample yielded the 18 T cell receptor beta chains listed below, sequenced in a study of beta chain features in type 1 diabetes. As every portion of the isolated RNA was reverse transcribed, the sequencing read expressed TCRB transcripts. Method: immunoSEQ multiplex PCR; TCRdb's copy keeps in-frame clones and lacks some. The repertoire includes around 300,000 clones, approximately 9.9% of them detected once, and 0.015% sits in the top ten. What was sequenced was naive CD4+ T cells from blood. These receptors were taken from a woman aged 25 to 39 in good health.

This chain uses TRBV30 with TRBJ2-7; D perhaps matches TRBD1 (5 bases). This CDR3 contains 14 residues. CDR1 and CDR2 (germline): GTSNPN, SVGIG (reference sequence). Trimming took off 4 bases at V and 0 bases at J, with 13 bases between the two ends. The CDR3: CAWKVQGASYEQYF. CDR3 nucleotides: TGTGCCTGGAAGGTCCAGGGCGCCTCCTACGAGCAGTACTTC.

This clone showed up just a few times. V is TRBV10-3 and J is TRBJ2-5; D possibly corresponds to TRBD2 (6 bases). V lost 0 bases and J lost 1, with 15 bases in between. The CDR3 sequence is 17 residues long. Germline V gene lookup returns CDR1 ENHRY and CDR2 SYGVKD. CDR3 amino acids: CAISESSRAGSQETQYF. The CDR3 DNA reads as TGTGCCATCAGTGAGTCCAGCCGAGCGGGCTCCCAAGAGACCCAGTACTTC.

The chain employs TRBV28 and TRBJ2-2; TRBD1 is a possible D gene (6 bases). CDR1 and CDR2 from the germline V gene are MDHEN and SYDVKM. Trimming took 5 bases from V and 5 from J, leaving 15 bases between them. This CDR3 has 15 residues. CDR3 protein: CASSTGKGRTGELFF. In DNA form, the CDR3 reads TGTGCCAGCAGTACAGGGAAGGGAAGGACCGGGGAGCTGTTTTTT.

The rearrangement links TRBV7-2 to TRBJ2-1; 10 bases align to TRBD2. The trim removed 4 bases at V and 2 bases at J, leaving 5 bases unmatched. This CDR3 spans 16 amino acids. Germline CDR1 reads SGHTA; CDR2 reads FQGNSA. Written as DNA, the CDR3 is TGTGCCAGCAGCTCCCCTAGCGGGAGTGCCTACAATGAGCAGTTCTTC. Protein sequence: CASSSPSGSAYNEQFF.

The rearrangement joins TRBV27 to TRBJ2-3; TRBD2 is a possible D gene (6 bases). Between the trimmed V and J ends, which lost 7 bases and 5 bases, there was a span of 16 bases. The CDR3 loop spans 14 amino acids. Germline CDR1 MNHEY, CDR2 SMNVEV (reference sequence). The CDR3 region is CASTKDRGGDTQYF. The CDR3 DNA reads as TGTGCCAGCACAAAGGACCGGGGAGGAGATACGCAGTATTTT.

The rearrangement links TRBV2 to TRBJ2-7; D might be TRBD2 (6 bases). This CDR3 region has 13 residues. With 6 bases removed from V and 5 bases from J, the gap between germline ends came to 14 bases. Germline V gene lookup returns CDR1 SNHLY and CDR2 FYNNEI. CDR3 sequence reads: CASRRDAENEQYF. For the CDR3, the DNA is TGTGCCAGCAGGCGGGACGCAGAGAACGAGCAGTACTTC.

This clone occurred a few times. This chain links TRBV2 with TRBJ2-1; no firm D call. Deletions cut 2 bases from V and 5 bases from J, with 10 bases between. This CDR3 contains 14 residues. CDR1 and CDR2 (germline): SNHLY, FYNNEI. CDR3 nucleotides: TGTGCCAGCAGTGAAACCAGTTTCCACAATGAGCAGTTCTTC. Translated: CASSETSFHNEQFF.

J is TRBJ1-5 and V is TRBV28; unclear D gene. The CDR3 loop spans 13 amino acids. CDR1 MDHEN and CDR2 SYDVKM come from the germline V gene. Trimming removed 3 bases from V and 6 bases from J, with 9 bases in between. The CDR3 coding sequence is TGTGCCAGCAGTTTGCCCGTCGGTCAGCCCCAGCATTTT. This gives the protein CASSLPVGQPQHF.

V is TRBV5-4 and J is TRBJ2-3; TRBD2 is a possible D gene (5 bases). The CDR3 spans 13 residues. V lost 5 bases and J lost 6, with 13 bases in between. Germline V gene lookup returns CDR1 SGHNT and CDR2 YYREEE (reference sequence). DNA of the CDR3: TGTGCCAGCAGGTTAACTAGTAGGGATACGCAGTATTTT. Its translation is CASRLTSRDTQYF.

J is TRBJ2-7 and V is TRBV7-2, with D possibly TRBD1 on 5 matching bases. Germline CDR1 SGHTA, CDR2 FQGNSA. The CDR3 has 14 amino acids. The V end lost 1 base, the J end lost 5 bases, and 12 bases lay between the germline ends. CDR3 in amino acids: CASSLEGVHHEQYF. CDR3 nucleotide sequence: TGTGCCAGCAGCTTAGAAGGGGTACACCACGAGCAGTACTTC.

The V call is TRBV9, the J call TRBJ2-3, with 8 bases aligning to TRBD2. Germline CDR1 reads SGDLS; CDR2 reads YYNGEE. This CDR3 has 18 amino acids. Germline trimming cut 0 bases from V and 6 bases from J; bases unmatched to any gene: 15. The CDR3 DNA is TGTGCCAGCAGCGTAGCTCGCCCCGTAGGACTAGCATCCGATACGCAGTATTTT. Translating gives CASSVARPVGLASDTQYF.

V is TRBV2 and J is TRBJ1-2, with D maybe TRBD1 (6 bases). The germline CDR1 and CDR2 sequences are SNHLY and FYNNEI. V lost 3 bases to trimming and J lost 4 bases, with 12 bases between them. This CDR3 comprises 14 residues. CDR3 nucleotide sequence: TGTGCCAGCAGTGACAGGGGAACTACCTATGGCTACACCTTC. Its translation is CASSDRGTTYGYTF.

This clone came up a few times. The chain carries TRBV27 and TRBJ2-7; 11 nucleotides line up with TRBD2. Germline V gene lookup returns CDR1 MNHEY and CDR2 SMNVEV (reference sequence). The CDR3 length is 14 residues. V was pared by 9 bases and J by 2 bases, with 6 bases of the junction left unmatched. CDR3 DNA sequence: TGTGCCAGTGCGATAGCGGGAGGGGCCTACGAGCAGTACTTC. Its protein product is CASAIAGGAYEQYF.

The rearrangement joins TRBV19 to TRBJ2-7; TRBD2 agrees at 9 bases. The V gene end was trimmed by 3 bases and the J gene end by 1 base; junction bases not matched to a gene: 4. The germline gives CDR1 LNHDA, CDR2 SQIVND (reference sequence). CDR3 length equals 15 residues. The CDR3 bases are TGTGCCAGTAGTATTATAGCGGGAGATTCCTACGAGCAGTACTTC. Its translation: CASSIIAGDSYEQYF. The variable domain in full, with the rest retrieved from reference TRBV19 and TRBJ2-7, is DGGITQSPKYLFRKEGQNVTLSCEQNLNHDAMYWYRQDPGQGLRLIYYSQIVNDFQKGDIAEGYSVSREKKESFPLTVTSAQKNPTAFYLCASSIIAGDSYEQYFGPGTRLTVT.

This clone was counted a few times. The CDR3 sequence: CASRLAGGNEQFF. The CDR3 nucleotides are TGTGCCAGCAGGCTCGCGGGGGGTAATGAGCAGTTCTTC. The rearrangement uses TRBV7-3 and TRBJ2-1; the match to TRBD2 covers 8 bases. Germline trimming cut 6 bases from V and 7 bases from J; bases unmatched to any gene: 5. The CDR3 consists of 13 residues. Germline V CDR1 and CDR2: SGHTA, FQGTGA.

This clone has a handful of counts. The rearrangement joins TRBV7-3 to TRBJ1-2, with D possibly matching TRBD1 (6 bases). Germline CDR1 is SGHTA and CDR2 is FQGTGA. The CDR3 runs to 15 residues. V lost 5 bases and J lost 5, with 18 bases in between. DNA of the CDR3: TGTGCCAGCAGCCCCCGCGGGGGGCATGAGTATGGCTACACCTTC. Encoded protein: CASSPRGGHEYGYTF.

The genes are TRBV19 and TRBJ2-3, with D possibly being TRBD2 (6 bases). Germline lookup yields CDR1 LNHDA and CDR2 SQIVND (reference sequence). Trimming took off 5 bases at V and 0 bases at J, with 15 bases between the two ends. This CDR3 contains 16 residues. DNA of the CDR3: TGTGCCAGTAGTGCGGCCGGGAGATCTAGCACAGATACGCAGTATTTT. The encoded protein is CASSAAGRSSTDTQYF.

The V gene is TRBV27, the J gene TRBJ2-7, with 8 bases matching TRBD1. Losses at the gene ends were 6 bases for V and 4 bases for J; bases not matched to a gene: 8. The germline CDR1 and CDR2 sequences are MNHEY and SMNVEV (reference sequence). This CDR3 is built from 14 residues. In DNA form, the CDR3 reads TGTGCCAGCAGAATTCAGGGGGCGATATACGAGCAGTACTTC. It encodes CASRIQGAIYEQYF.